Following are 3 T cell receptor beta chains from one sample sequenced in a study of follicular helper T cells after annual influenza vaccination. The repertoire was sequenced with immunoSEQ multiplex PCR; TCRdb's copy has only in-frame clones and lacks some. The data contain under 3,000 clones, 75% to 85% of them singletons. Time point denoted: 2015-2016 season, pre-vaccination. This specimen consisted of CXCR5+ CD38- circulating T follicular helper cells from blood, obtained on the day of influenza vaccination. Subset in this sample: circulating Tfh, non-naive CD4+CXCR5+PD-1+ (ICOS+CD38+ or ICOS-CD38-). These receptors came from an adult who received the influenza vaccine.

The rearrangement links TRBV19 to TRBJ2-4; 10 positions agree with TRBD1. Germline loops: CDR1 LNHDA, CDR2 SQIVND (reference sequence). The V gene end was trimmed by 3 bases and the J gene end by 3 bases; junction bases not matched to a gene: 20. CDR3 size: 21 residues. CDR3 nucleotide sequence: TGTGCCAGTAGTATTATGGCCCCTTCGGGACAGGGGCGGGGAGGCAAAAACATTCAGTACTTC. Its protein is CASSIMAPSGQGRGGKNIQYF.

The chain has TRBV11-1 and TRBJ2-7; D may be TRBD2 (5 bases). The germline V gene has CDR1 SGHAT and CDR2 FQDESV (reference sequence). The CDR3 is 13 residues long. Deletions cut 1 base from V and 6 bases from J, with 10 bases between. The CDR3 loop is CASSLVRGGEQYF. In nucleotides, the CDR3 is TGTGCCAGCAGCTTAGTTAGAGGAGGCGAGCAGTACTTC.

This clone was observed a single time. V and J are TRBV6-6 and TRBJ2-6; tentative D call: TRBD2 (6 bases). The length of the CDR3 is 15 residues. V was pared by 7 bases and J by 0 bases, with 10 bases between. Germline lookup yields CDR1 MNHNY and CDR2 SVGAGI (reference sequence). This CDR3 reads CASIRAGSGANVLTF. The CDR3 DNA reads TGTGCCAGCATCAGAGCGGGCTCTGGGGCCAACGTCCTGACTTTC.